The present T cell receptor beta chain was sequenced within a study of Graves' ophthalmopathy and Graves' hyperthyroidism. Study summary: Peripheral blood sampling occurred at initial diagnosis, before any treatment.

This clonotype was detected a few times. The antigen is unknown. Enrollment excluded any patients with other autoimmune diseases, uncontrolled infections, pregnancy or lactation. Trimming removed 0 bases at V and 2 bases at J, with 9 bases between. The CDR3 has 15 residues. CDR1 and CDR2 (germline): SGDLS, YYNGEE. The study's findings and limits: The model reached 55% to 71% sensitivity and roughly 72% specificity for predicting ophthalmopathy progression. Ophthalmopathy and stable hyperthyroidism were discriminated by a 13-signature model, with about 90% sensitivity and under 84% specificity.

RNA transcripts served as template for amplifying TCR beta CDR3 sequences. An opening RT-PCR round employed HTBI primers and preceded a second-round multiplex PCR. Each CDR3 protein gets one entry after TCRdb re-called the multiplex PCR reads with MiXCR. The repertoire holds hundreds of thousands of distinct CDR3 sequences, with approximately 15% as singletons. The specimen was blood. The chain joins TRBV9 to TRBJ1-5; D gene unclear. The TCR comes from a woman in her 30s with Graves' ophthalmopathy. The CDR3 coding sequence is TGTGCCAGCAGCGTAGAAGGTGTTGGCAATCAGCCCCAGCATTTT. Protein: CASSVEGVGNQPQHF.